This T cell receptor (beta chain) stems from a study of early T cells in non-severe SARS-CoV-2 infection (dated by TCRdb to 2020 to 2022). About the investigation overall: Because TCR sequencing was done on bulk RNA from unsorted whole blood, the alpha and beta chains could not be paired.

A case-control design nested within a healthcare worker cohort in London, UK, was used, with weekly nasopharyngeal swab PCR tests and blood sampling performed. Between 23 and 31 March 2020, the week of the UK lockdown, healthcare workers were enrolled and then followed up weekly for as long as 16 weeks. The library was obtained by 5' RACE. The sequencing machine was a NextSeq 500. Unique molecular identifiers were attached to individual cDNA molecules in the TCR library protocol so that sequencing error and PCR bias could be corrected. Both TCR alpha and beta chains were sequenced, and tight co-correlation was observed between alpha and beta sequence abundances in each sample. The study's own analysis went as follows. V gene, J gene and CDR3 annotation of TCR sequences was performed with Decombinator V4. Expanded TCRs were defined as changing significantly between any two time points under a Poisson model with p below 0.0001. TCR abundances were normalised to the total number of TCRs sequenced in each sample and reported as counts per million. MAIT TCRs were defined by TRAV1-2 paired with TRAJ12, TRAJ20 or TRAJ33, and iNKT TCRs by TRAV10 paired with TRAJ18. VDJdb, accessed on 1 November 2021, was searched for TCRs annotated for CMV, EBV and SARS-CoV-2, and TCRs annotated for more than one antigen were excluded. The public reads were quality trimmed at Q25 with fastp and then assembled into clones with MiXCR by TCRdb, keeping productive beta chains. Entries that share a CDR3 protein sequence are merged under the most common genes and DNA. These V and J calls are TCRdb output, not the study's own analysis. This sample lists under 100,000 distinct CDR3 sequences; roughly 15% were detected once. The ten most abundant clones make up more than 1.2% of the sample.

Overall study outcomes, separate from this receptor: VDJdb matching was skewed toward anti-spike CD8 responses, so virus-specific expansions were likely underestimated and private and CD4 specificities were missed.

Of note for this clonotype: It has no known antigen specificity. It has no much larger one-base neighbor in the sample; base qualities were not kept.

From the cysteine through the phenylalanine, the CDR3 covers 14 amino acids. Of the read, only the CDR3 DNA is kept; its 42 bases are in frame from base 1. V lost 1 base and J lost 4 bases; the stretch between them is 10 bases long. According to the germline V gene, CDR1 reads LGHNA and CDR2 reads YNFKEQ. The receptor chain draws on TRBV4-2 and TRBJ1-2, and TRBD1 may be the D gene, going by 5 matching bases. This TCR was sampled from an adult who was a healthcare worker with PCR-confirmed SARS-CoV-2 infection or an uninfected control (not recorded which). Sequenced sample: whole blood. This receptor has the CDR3 CASSQVGQGYGYTF. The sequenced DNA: TGTGCCAGCAGCCAAGTCGGGCAGGGCTATGGCTACACCTTC.